This is a list of T cell receptor beta chains from one sample in a study of beta chain features in type 1 diabetes. This table comes from immunoSEQ multiplex PCR, and its TCRdb copy is limited to in-frame clones, with some not included. The table has roughly 330,000 clones, around 10% seen once. Sequencing used naive CD4+ T cells from blood. The source is a woman between 25 and 40 years old in good health. Each CDR3 is given with its conserved first and last residue. D genes are given only for firm matches. Only some rows state a clone size, as once, few, many or a class for expanded clones.

v_call	d_call	j_call	clone_size	cdr3_nt	cdr3_aa
TRBV5-1	NA	TRBJ2-7	NA	TGCGCCAGCAGCGCCGAGGGTGGCGAGCAGTACTTC	CASSAEGGEQYF
TRBV6-1	TRBD2	TRBJ2-3	NA	TGTGCCAGCAGTGTACTAGCGGGAGGGGGGGGCACAGATACGCAGTATTTT	CASSVLAGGGGTDTQYF
TRBV7-9	TRBD1	TRBJ2-7	NA	TGTGCCAGCAGCCGCTGGCAGGACAGGGCCGGCGAGCAGTACTTC	CASSRWQDRAGEQYF
TRBV30	NA	TRBJ1-1	few	TGTGCCTGGAGGGTACAGGGGAACACTGAAGCTTTCTTT	CAWRVQGNTEAFF
TRBV7-9	NA	TRBJ2-1	NA	TGTGCCAGCAGCCTCATATTGGAGACTGAGCAGTTCTTC	CASSLILETEQFF
TRBV28	NA	TRBJ1-2	NA	TGTGCCAGCAGTGTCTCAGGCCCATATGGCTACACCTTC	CASSVSGPYGYTF
TRBV28	TRBD1	TRBJ1-5	NA	TGTGCCAGCAGTTCGGGACAGGTCACCAATCAGCCCCAGCATTTT	CASSSGQVTNQPQHF
TRBV7-2	TRBD2	TRBJ2-5	NA	TGTGCCAGCAGCTTAGCGCTCCTAGCGGGAGACGTTGAGACCCAGTACTTC	CASSLALLAGDVETQYF
TRBV9	TRBD2	TRBJ2-5	NA	TGTGCCAGCAGCGTAGCTGGGGGACTAAAGGCGGAGACCCAGTACTTC	CASSVAGGLKAETQYF
TRBV30	NA	TRBJ1-3	few	TGTGCCTGGAGTGGACAGCTTGGAAACACCATATATTTT	CAWSGQLGNTIYF
TRBV28	NA	TRBJ2-3	few	TGTGCCAGCAGTCCTAGACGGTCCTACACAGATACGCAGTATTTT	CASSPRRSYTDTQYF
TRBV2	TRBD1	TRBJ2-2	NA	TGTGCCAGCAGAGACGACAGGGTCACCGGGGAGCTGTTTTTT	CASRDDRVTGELFF
TRBV21-1	NA	TRBJ2-1	few	TGTGCCAGCAGCAAGGGACTAGCGGAAGACAATGAGCAGTTCTTC	CASSKGLAEDNEQFF
TRBV18	NA	TRBJ1-3	few	TGTGCCAGCTCACCTGGGCTACAGGGTACAGGAAACACCATATATTTT	CASSPGLQGTGNTIYF
TRBV7-2	NA	TRBJ2-3	few	TGTGCCAGCAGCTTAATATGGGAGACAGATACGCAGTATTTT	CASSLIWETDTQYF
TRBV7-2	TRBD1	TRBJ2-5	NA	TGTGCCAGCAGCTTAGGGGACAGGGGAGGAGAGACCCAGTACTTC	CASSLGDRGGETQYF
TRBV18	NA	TRBJ2-7	few	TGTGCCAGCTCACCAGGGACAGAGCAGTACTTC	CASSPGTEQYF
TRBV30	TRBD1	TRBJ1-5	few	TGTGCCTGGAGTGTACTCGACTCGTATGACAGGGCTCGAGGATTTCGTCAGCCCCAGCATTTT	CAWSVLDSYDRARGFRQPQHF
TRBV21-1	NA	TRBJ1-2	few	TGTGCCAGCAGCAATGGAGGGGGGGGACAGGGAGGCTACACCTTC	CASSNGGGGQGGYTF
TRBV11-2	TRBD1	TRBJ1-4	NA	TGTGCCAGCAGCTTTTCCGGGACAGGGAAGGAAAAACTGTTTTTT	CASSFSGTGKEKLFF
TRBV7-9	NA	TRBJ2-5	NA	TGTGCCAGCAGCCCCGACTACGCGCGCCAAGAGACCCAGTACTTC	CASSPDYARQETQYF
TRBV9	TRBD2	TRBJ2-1	NA	TGTGCCAGCAGCGTAGCTAGCGGGAGTGGTAATGAGCAGTTCTTC	CASSVASGSGNEQFF
TRBV16	NA	TRBJ2-7	NA	TGTGCCAGCAGCTTTTTGGACAGAAACTCCTACGAGCAGTACTTC	CASSFLDRNSYEQYF
TRBV6-5	TRBD1	TRBJ2-2	few	TGTGCCAGCAGGACCCGGGACAGGGGTTCCGGGGAGCTGTTTTTT	CASRTRDRGSGELFF